The 17 T cell receptor beta chains given below trace back to one sample, sequenced in a study of tumor and adjacent non-tumor tissue in lung cancer. A modified ARM-PCR protocol with three rounds of nested PCR amplified TCRbeta. TCRdb itself ran the multiplex PCR reads through MiXCR, one entry per CDR3 protein. The sample shows about 75,000 distinct CDR3 sequences, 77% of them seen only once. No cell sorting was done before RNA was extracted from the tissue. Sequenced material: lung tumor tissue. The receptors were sampled from a woman aged 45-65 years with non-small cell lung cancer.

The chain combines TRBV6-5 with TRBJ2-7, with no clear D. This CDR3 region has 15 residues. Germline assignment: CDR1 MNHEY and CDR2 SVGAGI. V lost 6 bases to trimming and J lost 5 bases, with 20 bases between them. The DNA of the CDR3 is TGTGCCAGCAGCAAGGTCAGCCGGAGTTCTGACGAGCAGTACTTC. As protein: CASSKVSRSSDEQYF.

Regarding this clonotype: Given the absence of the conserved phenylalanine or tryptophan at the CDR3 end, a read error is likely. J is TRBJ1-2 and V is TRBV11-1, with TRBD1 as a possible D gene (5 bases). The CDR3 has 13 amino acids. Germline CDR1 is SGHAT and CDR2 is FQDESV (reference sequence). CDR3 bases: TGTGCCGGCAGCTCAAGGGGAGCGTGGGGTTACACCTCC. Its protein product is CAGSSRGAWGYTS.

As to this clonotype: At one end, the junction sequence differs from germline, possibly due to a read error. The chain has TRBV5-5 and TRBJ2-6; possible D gene TRBD2, 6 bases. Per the germline V gene, CDR1 is SGHKS and CDR2 is YYEKEE (reference sequence). This CDR3 region has 17 residues. CDR3 sequence (DNA): TGTACCAGCAGCTTGGAGGGCAAGACCTCTGGGGCCAGTGTCCTGACTTTC. Translation gives CTSSLEGKTSGASVLTF.

V and J are TRBV11-3 and TRBJ2-1; 7 bases line up with TRBD2. The CDR3 runs to 15 residues. CDR1 SGHNT and CDR2 YENEEA come from the germline V gene. The CDR3 DNA reads TGTATTAGCAGCTTAGCGGGCGGCTCCTACAATGAGCAGTTCTTC. This gives the protein CISSLAGGSYNEQFF.

The V call is TRBV6-5, the J call TRBJ1-2; unclear D gene. CDR1 is MNHEY and CDR2 is SVGAGI in the germline V gene. This CDR3 is 12 amino acids long. Trimming took 9 bases from V and 5 from J, leaving 13 bases between them. The CDR3 protein is CASSPRVYGYTF. The CDR3 DNA reads TGTGCCAGTAGTCCCCGGGTGTATGGCTACACCTTC.

This rearrangement joins TRBV29-1 to TRBJ2-5; D gene uncertain. V was clipped by 3 bases and J by 1 base, with 15 bases between them. The CDR3 contains 15 residues. Germline V gives CDR1 SQVTM, CDR2 ANQGSEA. DNA for the CDR3: TGCAGCGTTGAGGCCCTTCGCGAGTCCCAAGAGACCCAGTACTTC. This encodes CSVEALRESQETQYF.

Of note for this clonotype: A read error is possible here, since a much larger clone lies one base away. This CDR3 is CASNDLDSTDTQYF. As DNA, the CDR3 is TGTGCCAGCAATGACCTGGACAGCACAGATACGCAGTATTTT. V gene TRBV6-4 combines with J gene TRBJ2-3; no clear D. The germline gives CDR1 MRHNA, CDR2 SNTAGT. The CDR3 loop spans 14 amino acids.

Notes on this clonotype: A clone one base away is much larger, so this may be a read error. The chain has TRBV28 and TRBJ1-3; D not certain. In germline, CDR1 is MDHEN, CDR2 SYDVKM. Trimming pared 4 bases from V and 6 bases from J, leaving 13 bases between. The CDR3 loop spans 14 amino acids. The CDR3 DNA follows: TGTGCCAGCAGTTACAGTGGGCGGGTAAACACCATATATTTT. It translates to CASSYSGRVNTIYF.

With respect to this clonotype: Germline and junction disagree at one end, which may indicate a read error. The chain recombines TRBV6-2 or TRBV6-3 with TRBJ2-4; 8 bases are shared with TRBD1. This CDR3 contains 14 residues. Looked up from germline, CDR1 is MNHEY and CDR2 is SVGEGT. The CDR3 region is CTSRSPGQEDIRYF. The DNA of the CDR3 is TGTACCAGCAGAAGCCCGGGACAGGAGGACATTCGGTACTTC.

The chain has TRBV28 and TRBJ2-1; D tentatively fits TRBD1 or TRBD2 (5 bases each). Germline CDR1 MDHEN, CDR2 SYDVKM. CDR3 length: 17 amino acids. The V end was cut by 2 bases, the J end by 9 bases, with 23 bases between. The CDR3 loop reads CASSLGDPLEYASEQFF. DNA of the CDR3: TGTGCCAGCAGTTTAGGGGACCCACTCGAGTACGCCAGTGAGCAGTTCTTC. Supplemented by reference TRBV28 and TRBJ2-1, the full variable domain reads DVKVTQSSRYLVKRTGEKVFLECVQDMDHENMFWYRQDPGLGLRLIYFSYDVKMKEKGDIPEGYSVSREKKERFSLILESASTNQTSMYLCASSLGDPLEYASEQFFGPGTRLTVL.

A note on this clonotype: Being one base from a much bigger clone, this may be a read error. This chain links TRBV10-3 with TRBJ1-1; D remains unclear. Germline loops: CDR1 ENHRY, CDR2 SYGVKD. Deletions cut 8 bases from V and 0 bases from J, with 10 bases between. This CDR3 is 13 amino acids long. CDR3: CAIVLGLNTEAFF. In DNA form, the CDR3 reads TGTGCCATCGTATTAGGGTTGAACACTGAAGCTTTCTTT.

Turning to this clonotype: At one end, the junction sequence differs from germline, possibly due to a read error. V is TRBV6-5 and J is TRBJ1-1; 7 nucleotides match TRBD1. Germline V gene data show CDR1 as MNHEY and CDR2 as SVGAGI. CDR3 size: 13 residues. CDR3: CASIRGDSTEALF. The CDR3 DNA is TGTGCCAGCATAAGGGGGGACAGCACTGAAGCTCTCTTT.

The sample holds many counts of this clonotype. This chain links TRBV14 with TRBJ2-7, with 7 nucleotides matching TRBD2. Germline V gene sequence: CDR1 SGHDN, CDR2 FVKESK. The CDR3 runs to 12 residues. The V gene end was trimmed by 4 bases and the J gene end by 12 bases; junction bases not matched to a gene: 9. Written as DNA, the CDR3 is TGTGCCAGCAGCCTCAAACTAGCGTCACTGTACTTC. Amino acid sequence: CASSLKLASLYF.

Turning to this clonotype: Relative to the germline gene, one junction end is altered; a read error may explain this. V is TRBV6-5 and J is TRBJ1-4; a weak D match, TRBD1 (6 bases). The CDR3 totals 15 residues. The germline gives CDR1 MNHEY, CDR2 SVGAGI. The CDR3 loop is CASRLNWQGHEKPFF. In DNA form, the CDR3 reads TGTGCCAGCAGACTAAACTGGCAGGGGCATGAAAAACCGTTTTTT.

Remarks on this clonotype: An end of the junction differs from the germline gene, which may be a read error. The V and J genes are TRBV20-1 and TRBJ2-7, with TRBD1 matching over 8 bases. Per germline, CDR1 DFQATT and CDR2 SNEGSKA (reference sequence). The CDR3 sequence is 15 residues long. Written as DNA, the CDR3 is TGCAGTGCTAGGTCCCCCGGGACAGGAGTCTACGTGCAGCAGTTC. Its translation is CSARSPGTGVYVQQF.

Many counts were recorded for this clonotype. The chain recombines TRBV7-9 with TRBJ2-7; D unresolved. Germline CDR1 and CDR2: SEHNR and FQNEAQ (reference sequence). V shed 5 bases and J shed 6 bases, with 11 bases lying between them. This CDR3 is built from 12 residues. Written as DNA, the CDR3 is TGTGCCAGCAGCCCATACACGGGCGAGCAGTACTTC. It encodes CASSPYTGEQYF.

About this clonotype itself: The conserved phenylalanine or tryptophan normally closing the CDR3 is absent here, so this likely arose from a read error. The chain combines TRBV20-1 with TRBJ2-4; 8 nucleotides match TRBD2. CDR3 length: 13 residues. The J segment lost 8 bases and the V segment lost 5 bases, leaving 8 bases of the junction unmatched. Germline CDR1 is DFQATT and CDR2 is SNEGSKA (reference sequence). The CDR3 sequence is CSAYGRGLDIQYI. CDR3 nucleotide sequence: TGCAGTGCTTACGGGAGGGGTCTGGACATTCAGTACATC.